This T cell receptor beta chain was identified in a study of cytomegalovirus exposure and HLA in healthy donors (dated by TCRdb to 2016 to 2017). Study-wide context: According to an earlier analysis of 587 of the donors, about 170 million T cells yielded 95 million to 140 million unique TCR beta sequences and approximately 300 Gb of sequence data. The number of donors typed differed by locus, with about 620-630 for A, B, C, DRB1 and DQB1, 522 for DQA1, about 610 for DPA1, and around 430 for DPB1. Along with the roughly 670-subject first cohort, a separate validation cohort of around 110 different subjects was used. Donor age, sex, ethnicity and CMV serostatus were collected together with the repertoire data. Among the roughly 430 genotyped donors, approximately 81% belonged to the genetic ancestry cluster associated with self-reported Caucasian donors. To predict cytomegalovirus infection status, the study brought together high-throughput TCR immunosequencing, statistical association of individual TCRs with disease status, and machine learning. Class I and class II HLA loci were covered by the typing at four-digit resolution. Rather than drawing on any new phenotypic data, the later analysis identified candidate immune exposures from TCR beta sequences and the way those sequences occurred across donors. A later analysis re-examined previously published TCR beta repertoires from just over 650 donors and added high-resolution HLA genotyping to investigate patterns of TCR occurrence. In a later genetic analysis, genome-wide SNP genotypes for 398 of the 666 donors were used, and that subset was treated as a discovery cohort. An earlier analysis of a few hundred of the donors applied high-throughput TCR beta sequencing to assess whether each TCR beta V gene segment acted as functional or pseudogenic. The study aimed to test whether cataloging public T cell receptors could reveal signatures of past pathogen exposure. All discovery cohort repertoires had been generated on a single sequencing platform. An early release covering 550 to 650 HLA-typed donors comprised about 320 gigabases of sequencing data and roughly 85 million unique TCR sequences. Across about 370 genotyped donors of the cohort, an average of roughly 200,000 unique TCR beta nucleotide sequences per donor were sequenced, and 15% to 20% of those sequences were non-productive. The T cell repertoires of around 730 subjects were profiled by immunosequencing and related to cytomegalovirus serostatus. Several DR-DQ haplotypes were handled as single units for association and clustering because linkage in the cohort was strong.

Libraries were built with the immunoSEQ multiplex PCR assay. For the multiplex PCR, a mixture combining 60 forward primers for TCR Vbeta segments and 13 reverse primers for TCR Jbeta segments was used. A multiplex PCR assay on genomic DNA amplified the CDR3 region of rearranged TCR beta genes. On the Illumina HiSeq System, the amplified TCR beta libraries were sequenced as 87-base-pair reads. The authors' pipeline ran thus. In a later analysis, 77 million or so unique TCR beta chains were counted across the 500 to 850 repertoires, and roughly 10 million of these chains were shared by at least two donors. A nearest-neighbor algorithm error-corrected the raw reads and collapsed the reads into unique sequences, merging closely related sequences to remove PCR and sequencing errors. Alignment of CDR3 sequences to IMGT reference sequences was used to assign V, D and J gene segments. For a sequence to be retained, a match of at least six nucleotides was required to both a V gene segment and a J gene segment. A rearrangement counted as productive if the CDR3 had no stop codons and remained in frame with V and J, and every other rearrangement counted as non-productive. CDR3 was defined according to IMGT convention as the region running from the second conserved V-encoded cysteine to the conserved J-encoded phenylalanine. In an earlier analysis of more than 550 of the donors, sequences lacking an unambiguous match to a single V gene segment were excluded. In an earlier analysis of more than 500 of the donors, a V segment was called functional when productive rearrangements were above 56.7%, and segregating when the standard deviation between donors exceeded 5%. A statistical classification framework was built to diagnose cytomegalovirus status from the catalog of TCR beta chain sequences. In a later analysis, V and J genes were assigned by comparing TCR nucleotide sequences against IMGT/GENE-DB human TR gene sequences. The TCRdist pipeline was used in a later analysis to assign CDR3 sequences and most-parsimonious VDJ recombination scenarios. A later analysis defined each TCR beta chain by its CDR3 amino acid sequence plus V-gene family, and excluded reads lacking a unique V-gene family. In a later analysis, 550 to 650 highly shared, low-generation-probability nucleotide sequences were removed to address suspected cross-contamination and a sequencing artifact. In a later analysis, a clonal expansion index for each public chain was calculated from normalized within-repertoire ranks of inferred template counts. In a later analysis, generation probabilities were computed using a VDJ recombination model fitted to out-of-frame rearrangements, and the results were checked against IGoR. Hypergeometric tests were used in a later analysis to score TCR-TCR, TCR-HLA and TCR-CMV co-occurrence, with a repertoire-size bias correction applied to the TCR pairs. A later analysis estimated false discovery rates by permuting HLA or CMV assignments 20 times. In a later analysis, co-occurring TCRs were grouped using DBSCAN, with TCRdist sequence similarity added in when clustering inside HLA-allele-positive subsets. For co-occurrence clustering, repertoires with fewer than 30,000 or more than 120,000 public chains were excluded, along with 4 to 6 repertoires with anomalous nucleotide sharing. As stored in TCRdb, this immuneACCESS dataset retains in-frame rearrangements with V and J assigned. A fraction of the clones does not appear; measured against another copy, unresolved V genes explain less than half of the discrepancy, and the remainder lacks a known reason. The V and J calls and the clone size are those of that table, but D and trimming were determined from the DNA. Counted in this sample were around 130,000 clones; about 74% of them appeared once. The ten largest clones capture approximately 0.9% of the sample.

The cohort comprised around 690 healthy bone marrow donors. At the time of sampling, all cohort members were nominally healthy, though unrecorded immune exposures were likely present. The donor tested CMV seronegative, placing the donor among the 350 or so seronegative members of the cohort. Every donor gave a peripheral blood sample, and the peripheral blood mononuclear cells from that sample were used for TCR beta sequencing. The Qiagen DNeasy Blood Extraction Kit was used to extract genomic DNA from the blood cell samples. Turning to this clone: The antigen it binds to is not known. Qualities for individual bases were not recorded, and no much larger clone is one base off.

The full study reports these points: Seventeen rarely observed V segments, including chromosome 9 orphons, were excluded from the earlier analysis of about 600 of the donors because counts were too low. The 87-base-pair reads could not distinguish some IMGT-functional V segments, including TRBV6-2 and TRBV6-3, so those segments were excluded. Linkage disequilibrium might explain the correlated functional status among segregating V segments, but an unknown experimental factor could not be excluded. Compared with equally common non-associated chains, HLA-associated TCR beta chains in a later analysis were more clonally expanded and had lower generation probabilities. A later genetic analysis associated a missense DCLRE1C variant with V-gene and J-gene trimming of TCR beta chains, and an independent cohort replicated the association. It was suggested by the authors that the approach could potentially be generalized to other disease states and immunological phenotypes. In a later analysis, several top co-occurrence clusters were reported to appear linked to parvovirus B19, influenza, CMV and Epstein-Barr virus. For the cohort, immune exposure information was limited to CMV serostatus. In a later genetic analysis, fewer N-insertions in productive TCRs were reported among donors in an Asian-associated ancestry cluster than the roughly 640-donor mean. When HLA alleles, especially DR and DQ, strongly co-occurred, TCR associations were difficult to assign to individual alleles. In a later analysis, most CMV-associated TCR beta chains were found to appear HLA-restricted, with HLA associations seemingly driven largely by CMV exposure. A later analysis associated 16,951 TCR beta sequences with specific HLA alleles at a false discovery rate of 0.05. Only TCR beta chains were sequenced in this cohort, and the absence of alpha or paired-chain data limited detectable features. Sequencing depth was assumed to be roughly uniform across donors in the presence/absence analyses, though that assumption may not hold. The study listed approximately 150 TCR beta chains as associated with cytomegalovirus. Broadly in line with IMGT annotations, most TCR beta V segments showed up in productive rearrangements about 87% or about 30% of the time in an earlier analysis of 450 to 750 of the donors. In a later analysis, TCR association rates were found to vary across HLA loci, with the most associated TCRs seen for DRB1 alleles and the fewest for HLA-C alleles. A cluster of highly shared sequence variants was judged likely to represent a technical artifact of the sequencing pipeline. A further reported finding was that TCR beta sequences accurately predicted the HLA-A and HLA-B alleles for most subjects in the first cohort. In vitro tests confirmed that a few of the cytomegalovirus-associated TCR beta chains recognize cytomegalovirus antigens. Most TCR sequences were observed very rarely across donors, whereas some public TCRs were present in many individuals. Cytomegalovirus status was reported to be diagnosed by the classifier with high specificity and sensitivity in both the original and validation cohorts. Because some donors lacked HLA typing at each locus, the association tests relied only on the typed subset.

From a lookup of the germline V gene, CDR1 and CDR2 are MNHNS and SASEGT. From the cysteine up to the phenylalanine, the CDR3 has a length of 15 residues. Only the CDR3 part of the read is kept: 45 bases, read in frame from the first base. Trimming at the junction amounts to 2 bases on V and 0 bases on J, and the germline ends lie 7 bases apart. The sequenced material came from PBMCs. The receptor was derived from a woman aged 60-70 years in good health and CMV-seronegative. Recombination joined TRBV6-1 with TRBJ1-4; the D gene is not confidently resolved. The bases read TGTGCCAGCAGTGAATTAGAGGCAACTAATGAAAAACTGTTTTTT. Its protein is CASSELEATNEKLFF.